These 10 T cell receptor beta chains share one sample of origin, sequenced in a study of OX40 agonist ivuxolimab in advanced cancers. Sequenced by immunoSEQ multiplex PCR; TCRdb stores in-frame clones only, minus some. The sample consists of roughly 70,000 clones, about 85% of them appearing once. The sequences come from CD4+ or CD8+ T cells sorted from blood, collected in a trial of the OX40 agonist ivuxolimab. The receptor set was obtained from an adult with an advanced solid tumor such as melanoma, head and neck, liver or kidney cancer.

V is TRBV21-1 and J is TRBJ2-1; the table's TRBD1 call for D was not verified on the DNA. TRBV21-1 is designated a pseudogene. The CDR3 length is 16 residues. CDR3 bases: TGTGCCAGCAGCAAAGTGAAGGCGGACAGTTACAATGAGCAGTTCTTC. It codes for CASSKVKADSYNEQFF.

DNA for the CDR3: TGTGCCAGCAGCCCCTTAGGGGGTATTATTTATGGCTACACCTTC. Translated, it gives CASSPLGGIIYGYTF. The V and J genes are TRBV6-5 and TRBJ1-2, with D maybe TRBD1 (6 bases). V gave up 6 bases and J gave up 5 bases, with 19 bases separating them. The CDR3 has 15 amino acids. Germline lookup yields CDR1 MNHEY and CDR2 SVGAGI.

The V call is TRBV6-5, the J call TRBJ1-3, with TRBD1 as a possible D gene (5 bases). V was pared by 7 bases and J by 5 bases, with 15 bases between. The CDR3 runs 14 residues. Per germline, CDR1 MNHEY and CDR2 SVGAGI. As DNA, the CDR3 is TGTGCCAGCATCGAAGAGGGGCGGAGAAACACCATATATTTT. Residues: CASIEEGRRNTIYF.

CDR3 amino acids: CASSQGTLNTEAFF. In DNA form, the CDR3 reads TGCGCCAGCAGCCAAGGAACGTTGAACACTGAAGCTTTCTTT. The V gene is TRBV4-3, the J gene TRBJ1-1; D is ambiguous. Germline CDR1 reads LGHNA; CDR2 reads YSLEER. The CDR3 is made up of 14 amino acids. V lost 1 base to trimming and J lost 0 bases, with 6 bases between them.

Of note for this clone: Mismatch with germline at one junction end may stem from a read error. This specimen includes other DNA sequences encoding the same CDR3. This chain uses TRBV27 with TRBJ1-5; no firm D call. Looked up from germline, CDR1 is MNHEY and CDR2 is SMNVEV (reference sequence). CDR3 length equals 15 residues. The CDR3 coding sequence is TGCGCCAGCAGTTTAATGGGGAGGAGCAATCAGCCCCAGCATTTT. This encodes CASSLMGRSNQPQHF.

The rearrangement links TRBV7-9 to TRBJ2-5; D is possibly TRBD2 (5 bases). V lost 4 bases and J lost 1, with 13 bases in between. This CDR3 has 15 residues. Germline V lookup: CDR1 SEHNR, CDR2 FQNEAQ (reference sequence). The CDR3 DNA sequence: TGTGCCAGCAGCTATGACGCGGGTGGCCAAGAGACCCAGTACTTC. Translating gives CASSYDAGGQETQYF.

J is TRBJ1-1 and V is TRBV7-9; possible D gene TRBD1, 6 bases. This CDR3 has 14 residues. Germline V gives CDR1 SEHNR, CDR2 FQNEAQ (reference sequence). Trimming took off 5 bases at V and 0 bases at J, with 10 bases between the two ends. Written as DNA, the CDR3 is TGTGCCAGCAGCCCGGACAGCTTGAACACTGAAGCTTTCTTT. Residues: CASSPDSLNTEAFF. The complete variable domain, with remaining parts taken from reference TRBV7-9 and TRBJ1-1, reads DTGVSQNPRHKITKRGQNVTFRCDPISEHNRLYWYRQTLGQGPEFLTYFQNEAQLEKSRLLSDRFSAERPKGSFSTLEIQRTEQGDSAMYLCASSPDSLNTEAFFGQGTRLTVV.

The chain uses TRBV18 and TRBJ2-5; TRBD1 is a possible D gene (6 bases). CDR1 and CDR2 (germline): KGHSH, LQKENI. The CDR3 is made up of 16 amino acids. Trimming took off 4 bases at V and 5 bases at J, with 20 bases between the two ends. This chain's CDR3 is CASSRDIQSRGETQYF. CDR3 sequence (DNA): TGTGCCAGCTCACGGGATATTCAGTCGAGGGGGGAGACCCAGTACTTC.

The chain couples TRBV29-1 to TRBJ2-1, with a tentative D call TRBD1 (7 bases). The CDR3 covers 14 residues. V gave up 4 bases and J gave up 5 bases, with 15 bases separating them. Germline V gives CDR1 SQVTM, CDR2 ANQGSEA. CDR3 residues: CSVAPRGRNNEQFF. CDR3 sequence (DNA): TGCAGCGTTGCGCCCAGGGGGAGGAACAATGAGCAGTTCTTC.

CDR3 bases: TGTGCCAGTAGTATGTTCGCGGGAGAGATATCCTACAATGAGCAGTTCTTC. Residues: CASSMFAGEISYNEQFF. The V gene is TRBV19, the J gene TRBJ2-1; 7 nucleotides match TRBD2. In germline, CDR1 is LNHDA, CDR2 SQIVND (reference sequence). The CDR3 contains 17 residues. Trimming cost V 3 bases and J 1 base; bases outside gene matches: 9.